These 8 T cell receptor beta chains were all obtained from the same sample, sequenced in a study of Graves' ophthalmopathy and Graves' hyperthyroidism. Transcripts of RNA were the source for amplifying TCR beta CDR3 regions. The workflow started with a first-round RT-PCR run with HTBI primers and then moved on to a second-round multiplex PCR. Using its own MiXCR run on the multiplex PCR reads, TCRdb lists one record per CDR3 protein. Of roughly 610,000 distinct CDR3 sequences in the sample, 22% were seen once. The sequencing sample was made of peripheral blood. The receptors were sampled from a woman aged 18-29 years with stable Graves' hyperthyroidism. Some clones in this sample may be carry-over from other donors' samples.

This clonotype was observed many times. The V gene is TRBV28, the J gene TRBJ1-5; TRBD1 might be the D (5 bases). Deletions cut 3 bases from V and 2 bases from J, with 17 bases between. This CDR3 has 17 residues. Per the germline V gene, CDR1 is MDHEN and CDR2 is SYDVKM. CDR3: CASSLVEGLKGNQPQHF. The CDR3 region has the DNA TGTGCCAGCAGTTTGGTGGAGGGGCTAAAGGGCAATCAGCCCCAGCATTTT.

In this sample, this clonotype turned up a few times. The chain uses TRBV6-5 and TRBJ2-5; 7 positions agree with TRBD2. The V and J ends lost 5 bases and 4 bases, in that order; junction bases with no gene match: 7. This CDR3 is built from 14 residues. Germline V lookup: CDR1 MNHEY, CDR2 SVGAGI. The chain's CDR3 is CASSHGLVRETQYF. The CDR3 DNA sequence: TGTGCCAGCAGTCACGGACTAGTGCGAGAGACCCAGTACTTC.

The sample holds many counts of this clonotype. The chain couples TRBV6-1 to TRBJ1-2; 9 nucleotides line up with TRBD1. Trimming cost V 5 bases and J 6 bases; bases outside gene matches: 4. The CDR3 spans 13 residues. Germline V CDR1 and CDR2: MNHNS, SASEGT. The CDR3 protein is CASSPTGGNGYTF. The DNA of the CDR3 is TGTGCCAGCAGTCCTACAGGGGGCAATGGCTACACCTTC.

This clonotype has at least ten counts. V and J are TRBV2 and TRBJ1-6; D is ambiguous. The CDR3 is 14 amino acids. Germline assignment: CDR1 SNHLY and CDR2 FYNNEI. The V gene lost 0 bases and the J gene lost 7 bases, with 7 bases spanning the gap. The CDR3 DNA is TGTGCCAGCAGTGAAGCGCTGGGGAATTCACCCCTCCACTTT. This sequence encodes CASSEALGNSPLHF.

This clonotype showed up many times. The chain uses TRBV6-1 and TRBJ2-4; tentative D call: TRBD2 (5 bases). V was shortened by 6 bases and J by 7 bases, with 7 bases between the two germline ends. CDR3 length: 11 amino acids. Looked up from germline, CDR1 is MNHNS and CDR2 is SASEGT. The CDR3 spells CASSGVNIQYF. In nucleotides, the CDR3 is TGTGCCAGCAGCGGGGTGAACATTCAGTACTTC.

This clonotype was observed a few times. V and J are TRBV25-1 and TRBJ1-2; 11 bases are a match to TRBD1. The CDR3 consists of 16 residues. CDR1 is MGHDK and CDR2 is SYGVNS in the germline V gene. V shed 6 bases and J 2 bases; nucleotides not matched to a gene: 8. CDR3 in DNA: TGTGCCAGCAGAATATCTGGGACAGGGGGAAACTATGGCTACACCTTC. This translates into CASRISGTGGNYGYTF.

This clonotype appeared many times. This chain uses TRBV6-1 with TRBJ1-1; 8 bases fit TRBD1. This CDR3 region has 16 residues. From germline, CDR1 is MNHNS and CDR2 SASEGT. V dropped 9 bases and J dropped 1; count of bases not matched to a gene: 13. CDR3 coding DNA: TGTGCCAGTCGAACTTGGGACAGGCGAGCGAACACTGAAGCTTTCTTT. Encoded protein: CASRTWDRRANTEAFF.

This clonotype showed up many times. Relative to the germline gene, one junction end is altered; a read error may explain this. As DNA, the CDR3 is TGTGCCAGCAGTTTAGGGTCTGGGCTTCGGGACTACCAAGAGGCCCAGTACTTC. Encoded protein: CASSLGSGLRDYQEAQYF. The chain carries TRBV6-5 and TRBJ2-5; 7 nucleotides align to TRBD2. Germline V gene lookup returns CDR1 MNHEY and CDR2 SVGAGI. CDR3 length equals 18 residues.